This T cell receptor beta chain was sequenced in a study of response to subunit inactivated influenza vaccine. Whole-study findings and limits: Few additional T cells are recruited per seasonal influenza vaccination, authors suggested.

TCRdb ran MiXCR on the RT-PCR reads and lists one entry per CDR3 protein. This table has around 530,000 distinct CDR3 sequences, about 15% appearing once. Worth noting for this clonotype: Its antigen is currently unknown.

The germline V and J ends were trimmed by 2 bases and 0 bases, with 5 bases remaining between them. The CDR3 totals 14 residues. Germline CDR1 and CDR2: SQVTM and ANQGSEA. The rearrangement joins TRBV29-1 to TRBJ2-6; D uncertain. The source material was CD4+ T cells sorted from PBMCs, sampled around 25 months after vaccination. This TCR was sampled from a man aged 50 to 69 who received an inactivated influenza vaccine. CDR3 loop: CSVEQFSGANVLTF. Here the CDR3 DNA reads TGCAGCGTTGAACAGTTCTCTGGGGCCAACGTCCTGACTTTC.